The clone carrying this T cell receptor (beta chain) was observed a handful of times. Its antigen is unknown. The CDR3 is 17 residues long. The V segment lost 6 bases and the J segment 1 base; nucleotides outside the gene matches: 14. Germline CDR1 and CDR2: MDHEN and SYDVKM. The sample belongs to a study of cytomegalovirus exposure and HLA in healthy donors. Study-level findings and limits: A later analysis, which compared TCR beta chains of equal frequency, found the HLA-associated ones more clonally expanded.

The PCR had 60 Vbeta and 13 Jbeta primers. TCRdb keeps only in-frame clones here, not all; method: immunoSEQ multiplex PCR. The sample has about 100,000 clones, around 80% seen once; the top ten hold 0.76%. This TCR derives from an older woman in good health and CMV-seronegative. The specimen was PBMCs. J is TRBJ1-2 and V is TRBV28; 7 bases align to TRBD1. The CDR3 sequence is CASRRRDSWTHNYGYTF. The CDR3 DNA reads as TGTGCCAGCAGACGCCGGGACAGCTGGACTCATAACTATGGCTACACCTTC.